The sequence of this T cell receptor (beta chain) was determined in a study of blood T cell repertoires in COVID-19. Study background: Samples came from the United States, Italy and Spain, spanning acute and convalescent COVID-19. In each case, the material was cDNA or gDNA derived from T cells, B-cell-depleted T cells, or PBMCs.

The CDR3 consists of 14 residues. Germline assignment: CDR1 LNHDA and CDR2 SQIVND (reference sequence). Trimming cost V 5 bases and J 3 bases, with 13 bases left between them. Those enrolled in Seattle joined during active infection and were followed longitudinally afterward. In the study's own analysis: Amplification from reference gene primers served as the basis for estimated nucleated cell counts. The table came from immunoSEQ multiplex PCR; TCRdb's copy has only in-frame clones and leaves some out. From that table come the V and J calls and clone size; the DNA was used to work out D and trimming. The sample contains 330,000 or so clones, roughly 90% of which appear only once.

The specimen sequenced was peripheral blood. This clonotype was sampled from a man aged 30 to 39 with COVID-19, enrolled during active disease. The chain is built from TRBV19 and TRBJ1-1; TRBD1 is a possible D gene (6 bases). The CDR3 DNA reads TGTGCCAGTAGTCTACAGGGTGCGGACACTGAAGCTTTCTTT. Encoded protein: CASSLQGADTEAFF. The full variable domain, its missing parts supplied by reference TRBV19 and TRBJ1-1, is DGGITQSPKYLFRKEGQNVTLSCEQNLNHDAMYWYRQDPGQGLRLIYYSQIVNDFQKGDIAEGYSVSREKKESFPLTVTSAQKNPTAFYLCASSLQGADTEAFFGQGTRLTVV.